This passage covers 26 T cell receptor beta chains from one sample sequenced in a study of shared clonotypes between healthy human individuals. CD8 cells regarded as naive lacked CD45RO, were positively chosen for CCR7, and omitted terminally differentiated effector memory CD45RA+ cells. Method: immunoSEQ multiplex PCR; TCRdb's copy keeps in-frame clones and lacks some. Of some 2 million clones listed, approximately 95% are singletons. Material for sequencing was naive CD8+ T cells sorted from blood. The receptors come from a man aged 18 to 30 in good health.

This chain uses TRBV11-2 with TRBJ1-1; D not resolved. Germline V gives CDR1 SGHAT, CDR2 FQNNGV. CDR3 length: 13 residues. The V end lost 8 bases, the J end lost 5 bases, and 15 bases lay between the germline ends. The CDR3 is CASRYMAGTEAFF. The CDR3 coding sequence is TGTGCCAGCCGATATATGGCGGGGACTGAAGCTTTCTTT.

The gene calls are TRBV27 and TRBJ2-1, with TRBD1 matching 10 bases. V gave up 4 bases and J gave up 5 bases; unmatched junction bases: 2. CDR3 length equals 14 residues. From germline, CDR1 is MNHEY and CDR2 SMNVEV (reference sequence). This CDR3 is CASSWTGGDNEQFF. The CDR3 nucleotides are TGTGCCAGCAGTTGGACAGGGGGAGACAATGAGCAGTTCTTC.

J is TRBJ1-2 and V is TRBV25-1; 9 bases agree with TRBD1. Germline V gives CDR1 MGHDK, CDR2 SYGVNS. The CDR3 has 14 residues. V trimming: 1 base; J trimming: 6 bases; junction bases outside the gene matches: 3. CDR3 region: CASSEFGTGNGYTF. The CDR3 DNA reads TGTGCCAGCAGTGAATTTGGGACAGGGAATGGCTACACCTTC.

This sequence joins TRBV6-1 and TRBJ1-6; 9 bases are shared with TRBD1. V gave up 2 bases and J gave up 0 bases; unmatched junction bases: 8. The germline V gene encodes CDR1 MNHNS and CDR2 SASEGT. This CDR3 region has 19 residues. CDR3 in amino acids: CASSELTGGRSSYNSPLHF. The DNA of the CDR3 is TGTGCCAGCAGTGAATTAACAGGGGGCCGAAGCTCCTATAATTCACCCCTCCACTTT.

The chain combines TRBV7-2 with TRBJ2-1; D is tentatively TRBD1 or TRBD2 (5 bases each). The CDR3 spans 15 residues. Germline assignment: CDR1 SGHTA and CDR2 FQGNSA. The V gene lost 6 bases and the J gene lost 2 bases, with 14 bases spanning the gap. As DNA, the CDR3 is TGTGCCAGCAGTTCCCGGGACGGACCCTACAATGAGCAGTTCTTC. Translating gives CASSSRDGPYNEQFF.

The V and J genes are TRBV9 and TRBJ2-5, with TRBD2 identical over 10 bases. V lost 0 bases, J lost 4 bases, and 6 bases stayed unmatched. The CDR3 sequence is 16 residues long. CDR1 SGDLS and CDR2 YYNGEE come from the germline V gene. The CDR3 nucleotides read TGTGCCAGCAGCGTAGAGCTAGCGGGAGATTCAGAGACCCAGTACTTC. This gives the protein CASSVELAGDSETQYF. The entire variable domain, with the rest obtained from reference TRBV9 and TRBJ2-5, is as follows: DSGVTQTPKHLITATGQRVTLRCSPRSGDLSVYWYQQSLDQGLQFLIQYYNGEERAKGNILERFSAQQFPDLHSELNLSSLELGDSALYFCASSVELAGDSETQYFGPGTRLLVL.

The rearrangement links TRBV7-9 to TRBJ2-5; D call uncertain. This CDR3 contains 12 residues. Germline CDR1 reads SEHNR; CDR2 reads FQNEAQ (reference sequence). V shed 7 bases and J shed 3 bases, with 9 bases lying between them. CDR3 sequence reads: CASMGTKETQYF. The CDR3, as DNA: TGTGCCAGCATGGGAACTAAAGAGACCCAGTACTTC.

In its sample, this clone was seen once. This chain connects TRBV11-1 to TRBJ2-5; 10 bases are a match to TRBD2. CDR1 is SGHAT and CDR2 is FQDESV in the germline V gene (reference sequence). V was clipped by 2 bases and J by 4 bases; unmatched bases: 4. The CDR3 is made up of 15 amino acids. The CDR3 loop reads CASSLLAGAGETQYF. The CDR3 region has the DNA TGTGCCAGCAGCTTACTAGCGGGGGCCGGAGAGACCCAGTACTTC.

The gene calls are TRBV5-6 and TRBJ2-1; 9 bases are shared with TRBD2. V was pared by 2 bases and J by 0 bases, with 3 bases of the junction left unmatched. Germline V gives CDR1 SGHDT, CDR2 YYEEEE. The CDR3 runs to 16 residues. Here the CDR3 DNA reads TGTGCCAGCAGCTTCCCTAGCGGGGTCTCCTACAATGAGCAGTTCTTC. It is translated as CASSFPSGVSYNEQFF.

The genes are TRBV6-1 and TRBJ1-3; unclear D gene. The V end was cut by 7 bases, the J end by 0 bases, with 13 bases between. Germline CDR1 is MNHNS and CDR2 is SASEGT. This CDR3 spans 15 amino acids. Here the CDR3 reads CASTLPRDSGNTIYF. The CDR3 nucleotides read TGTGCCAGCACCCTCCCGAGGGACTCTGGAAACACCATATATTTT.

This clone was picked up one time. Other DNA sequences in the same sample also yield this CDR3. The chain is built from TRBV5-1 and TRBJ1-2, with D unclear. V was cut by 4 bases and J by 3 bases, with 13 bases left in between. The CDR3 extends over 14 amino acids. Germline-derived CDR1 and CDR2 are SGHRS and YFSETQ. The CDR3 DNA sequence: TGCGCCAGCAGCAGCCTCGACGGAGACTATGGCTACACCTTC. Translated, it gives CASSSLDGDYGYTF.

Concerning this clone: The germline gene is not matched at one end of the junction; a read error may be the cause. The chain links TRBV2 to TRBJ2-7; D might be TRBD1 (5 bases). In germline, CDR1 is SNHLY, CDR2 FYNNEI. The CDR3 runs 11 residues. CDR3 protein: CASSLMGLGYF. The CDR3 bases are TGTGCCAGCAGTCTAATGGGGCTAGGGTATTTC.

Note on this clone: Distinct nucleotide sequences in the sample also encode this CDR3. The chain recombines TRBV5-1 with TRBJ2-7; no reliable D call. The CDR3 totals 12 residues. Germline CDR1 is SGHRS and CDR2 is YFSETQ. V gave up 3 bases and J gave up 1 base, with 5 bases separating them. The CDR3 DNA sequence: TGCGCCAGCAGCTCCGTTTCCTACGAGCAGTACTTC. Its translation: CASSSVSYEQYF.

The sample holds one count of this clone. This CDR3 reads CASSQEGGSYEQYF. The CDR3 DNA reads as TGCGCCAGCAGCCAAGAGGGGGGCTCCTACGAGCAGTACTTC. The chain recombines TRBV4-3 with TRBJ2-7; TRBD2 is a possible D gene (6 bases). Germline-derived CDR1 and CDR2 are LGHNA and YSLEER. CDR3 length: 14 residues. Deletions cut 0 bases from V and 0 bases from J, with 6 bases between.

This chain joins TRBV5-4 and TRBJ2-3; D may be TRBD1 or TRBD2 (5 bases each). CDR1 and CDR2 from the germline V gene are SGHNT and YYREEE (reference sequence). The CDR3 has 18 amino acids. Trimming shortened V by 4 bases and J by 3 bases, and 24 bases separated the two germline ends. The CDR3 spells CASSPGRGSVASTDTQYF. The DNA for the CDR3 is TGTGCCAGCAGCCCTGGTAGGGGTTCGGTAGCGAGTACAGATACGCAGTATTTT.

The chain carries TRBV4-3 and TRBJ2-6; D gene ambiguous. V gave up 3 bases and J gave up 1 base, with 7 bases separating them. The CDR3 covers 15 residues. Germline V lookup: CDR1 LGHNA, CDR2 YSLEER. The CDR3 nucleotides read TGCGCCAGCAGCCAGGTCTGGTCTGGGGCCAACGTCCTGACTTTC. This codes for CASSQVWSGANVLTF.

J is TRBJ2-5 and V is TRBV7-2; 10 positions agree with TRBD2. The V gene's germline CDR1 is SGHTA and CDR2 FQGNSA. V was clipped by 6 bases and J by 3 bases; unmatched bases: 10. The CDR3 contains 16 residues. CDR3 in DNA: TGTGCCAGCAGACGGAGATTCACTAGCGGGGAAGAGACCCAGTACTTC. This codes for CASRRRFTSGEETQYF.

This clone was seen a few times. J is TRBJ2-3 and V is TRBV30; 8 bases line up with TRBD2. Germline loops: CDR1 GTSNPN, CDR2 SVGIG (reference sequence). V was clipped by 4 bases and J by 1 base; unmatched bases: 13. There are 17 residues in the CDR3. Here the CDR3 DNA reads TGTGCCTGGAAAAAGCGGGGGCTTCAGAGTGGCACAGATACGCAGTATTTT. This encodes CAWKKRGLQSGTDTQYF.

This clone appeared a single time. The chain combines TRBV19 with TRBJ2-1; TRBD1 is a possible D gene (5 bases). V was trimmed by 5 bases and J by 4 bases, leaving 12 bases between them. The CDR3 loop spans 14 amino acids. Germline V gene sequence: CDR1 LNHDA, CDR2 SQIVND (reference sequence). CDR3 in DNA: TGTGCCAGTAGTTGGAGACAGCCTTACAATGAGCAGTTCTTC. It is translated as CASSWRQPYNEQFF.

The rearrangement uses TRBV27 and TRBJ1-4; D possibly corresponds to TRBD1 (6 bases). V lost 7 bases, J lost 8 bases, and 23 bases lay in between. Germline-derived CDR1 and CDR2 are MNHEY and SMNVEV (reference sequence). The CDR3 length is 16 residues. CDR3 DNA: TGTGCCAGCATGGCCATGGGGGGGGCGAGCAGGGAAAAACTGTTTTTT. Amino acid sequence: CASMAMGGASREKLFF. Full variable domain (remainder filled in from reference TRBV27 and TRBJ1-4): EAQVTQNPRYLITVTGKKLTVTCSQNMNHEYMSWYRQDPGLGLRQIYYSMNVEVTDKGDVPEGYKVSRKEKRNFPLILESPSPNQTSLYFCASMAMGGASREKLFFGSGTQLSVL.

The J gene is TRBJ2-7, the V gene TRBV5-6, with D tentatively TRBD2 (7 bases). Trimming pared 4 bases from V and 3 bases from J, leaving 20 bases between. The germline CDR1 and CDR2 sequences are SGHDT and YYEEEE. There are 16 residues in the CDR3. CDR3 bases: TGTGCCAGCAGCCAGTCGAGCGGGACAAATTACTACGAGCAGTACTTC. It specifies CASSQSSGTNYYEQYF.

The chain is built from TRBV27 and TRBJ1-1, with unresolved D. Trimming took 2 bases from V and 4 from J, leaving 14 bases between them. The CDR3 spans 15 residues. The germline gives CDR1 MNHEY, CDR2 SMNVEV (reference sequence). The chain's CDR3 is CASSLTAVGPTEAFF. CDR3 in DNA: TGTGCCAGCAGTTTAACGGCAGTCGGTCCCACTGAAGCTTTCTTT.

This clone was observed a few times. The chain recombines TRBV9 with TRBJ1-6; D not certain. Trimming left V 4 bases short and J 14 bases short, with 22 bases between. The CDR3 is 15 residues long. The germline V gene encodes CDR1 SGDLS and CDR2 YYNGEE. CDR3 coding DNA: TGTGCCAGCAGCCGGATCGCCACAAAGAAAGGAACCCTCCACTTT. Amino acids: CASSRIATKKGTLHF.

In this sample, this clone turned up once. CDR3 region: CATPLRALWGGVSYEQYF. The CDR3 region has the DNA TGTGCCACACCCTTGCGGGCCTTATGGGGGGGCGTCTCCTACGAGCAGTACTTC. The chain employs TRBV27 and TRBJ2-7, with D tentatively TRBD2 (7 bases). The CDR3 is made up of 18 amino acids. Germline-derived CDR1 and CDR2 are MNHEY and SMNVEV (reference sequence). Trimming stripped 10 bases from V and 0 bases from J, with 28 bases between.

This chain uses TRBV27 with TRBJ2-7, with 9 bases fitting TRBD1. The CDR3 contains 17 residues. The V gene end was trimmed by 1 base and the J gene end by 5 bases; junction bases not matched to a gene: 12. Germline lookup yields CDR1 MNHEY and CDR2 SMNVEV (reference sequence). The CDR3 spells CASSLYSGTGIFHEQYF. CDR3 nucleotides: TGTGCCAGCAGTTTATACTCCGGGACAGGGATTTTCCACGAGCAGTACTTC.

This sequence joins TRBV4-1 and TRBJ2-2, with D uncertain. The germline V and J ends were trimmed by 4 bases and 7 bases, with 7 bases remaining between them. CDR3 length: 12 residues. Germline V lookup: CDR1 MGHRA, CDR2 YSYEKL. CDR3 nucleotide sequence: TGCGCCAGCAGCCGAGTGAGCGGGGAGCTGTTTTTT. This translates into CASSRVSGELFF.